Listed below are T cell receptor beta chains from one sample, sequenced in a study of blood T cell repertoires in COVID-19. Using immunoSEQ multiplex PCR, the repertoire was profiled, and TCRdb retains in-frame clones only, with some absent. The table records around 310,000 clones, about 89% of them present only once. Sequencing was carried out using PBMCs or T cells enriched from blood (not recorded which). These receptors were obtained from a woman aged 35 to 49 who had recovered from COVID-19. CDR3s include the opening cysteine and the closing phenylalanine or tryptophan. Fields, in order: J gene, D gene, clone size, V gene, CDR3 protein, CDR3 DNA. A D gene is named only where the DNA matches it firmly. Clone size is stated in some rows and not others, as once, few, many or a class when expanded.

TRBJ2-7,TRBD1,-,TRBV7-9,CASSQGTGYSYEQYF,TGTGCCAGCAGTCAGGGGACAGGATACTCCTACGAGCAGTACTTC
TRBJ2-3,TRBD1,-,TRBV18,CASSPVLGAGTGGGDTQYF,TGTGCCAGCTCACCAGTTCTTGGGGCCGGGACAGGGGGCGGAGATACGCAGTATTTT
TRBJ2-7,TRBD1,-,TRBV3-1/TRBV3-2,CASSPQDRGNHEQYF,TGTGCCAGCAGCCCCCAGGACAGGGGTAATCACGAGCAGTACTTC
TRBJ2-3,TRBD2,-,TRBV7-9,CASSLASGADTQYF,TGTGCCAGCAGCTTAGCTAGCGGGGCAGATACGCAGTATTTT
TRBJ1-2,TRBD1,-,TRBV19,CASSIPGGDYGYTF,TGTGCCAGTAGTATACCAGGGGGTGACTATGGCTACACCTTC
TRBJ1-2,-,-,TRBV11-2,CASSLGFGNGYTF,TGTGCCAGCAGCTTAGGGTTCGGGAATGGCTACACCTTC
TRBJ2-7,-,-,TRBV6-5,CATQWGGRPEQYF,TGTGCCACACAATGGGGGGGGCGCCCCGAGCAGTACTTC
TRBJ1-1,-,-,TRBV19,CASSPLELKTEAFF,TGTGCCAGTAGTCCCCTGGAGCTTAAAACTGAAGCTTTCTTT
TRBJ1-5,-,-,TRBV4-1,CASSQEGGRWQPQHF,TGCGCCAGCAGCCAAGAAGGGGGACGATGGCAGCCCCAGCATTTT
TRBJ1-3,-,-,TRBV2,CASRLQVISGNTIYF,TGTGCCAGCAGGCTCCAGGTTATCTCTGGAAACACCATATATTTT
TRBJ1-2,-,-,TRBV7-2,CASSSSSVFEEGGYTF,TGTGCCAGCAGCTCATCCTCCGTGTTTGAGGAGGGCGGCTACACCTTC
TRBJ2-5,-,once,TRBV7-8,CASRRGSGYQETQYF,TGTGCCAGCAGACGGGGTTCCGGATACCAAGAGACCCAGTACTTC
TRBJ2-3,TRBD2,-,TRBV4-3,CASSQSPAGGNTDTQYF,TGCGCCAGCAGCCAATCCCCCGCGGGAGGGAACACAGATACGCAGTATTTT
TRBJ1-3,-,-,TRBV11-2,CASSLVWDYSGNTIYF,TGTGCCAGCAGCCTAGTTTGGGACTACTCTGGAAACACCATATATTTT
TRBJ2-5,TRBD2,-,TRBV24-1,CATSGTSGIEETQYF,TGTGCCACGAGTGGGACTAGCGGGATAGAAGAGACCCAGTACTTC
TRBJ2-5,TRBD2,-,TRBV29-1,CSVRLAGVGETQYF,TGCAGCGTTCGACTAGCGGGAGTCGGAGAGACCCAGTACTTC
TRBJ2-1,TRBD1,-,TRBV7-2,CASSPRPGTGNNEQFF,TGTGCCAGCAGCCCCCGTCCCGGGACAGGGAACAATGAGCAGTTCTTC
TRBJ1-2,TRBD1,-,TRBV5-1,CASSVSGRGYRYTF,TGCGCCAGCAGCGTCTCCGGCAGGGGGTATCGCTACACCTTC
TRBJ1-2,TRBD1,-,TRBV19,CASTPTGRDYGYTF,TGTGCCAGTACCCCGACAGGGAGAGATTATGGCTACACCTTC
TRBJ1-4,TRBD1,once,TRBV18,CASSPGQGWTNEKLFF,TGTGCCAGCTCACCGGGACAGGGATGGACTAATGAAAAACTGTTTTTT
TRBJ1-2,-,-,TRBV29-1,CSVEVSSGGYTF,TGCAGCGTTGAAGTGAGTTCGGGTGGCTACACCTTC
TRBJ1-3,TRBD1,-,TRBV29-1,CSVESGRGDTIYF,TGCAGCGTTGAATCGGGCAGGGGGGACACCATATATTTT
TRBJ1-2,TRBD1,-,TRBV5-8,CASSLRQGEVGGYTF,TGTGCCAGCAGCTTGCGTCAGGGGGAAGTAGGTGGCTACACCTTC
TRBJ2-1,TRBD1,-,TRBV7-9,CASSPDRAYNEQFF,TGTGCCAGCAGCCCGGACAGGGCCTACAATGAGCAGTTCTTC
TRBJ1-1,TRBD1,-,TRBV29-1,CSATGSTEAFF,TGCAGTGCGACAGGGAGCACTGAAGCTTTCTTT
TRBJ1-4,-,few,TRBV7-3,CASSLGAGTNEKLFF,TGTGCCAGCTCGCTCGGAGCCGGGACTAATGAAAAACTGTTTTTT
TRBJ1-3,-,-,TRBV5-1,CASSLGSGRNTIYF,TGCGCCAGCAGCTTGGGTTCAGGAAGAAACACCATATATTTT
TRBJ2-2,-,-,TRBV5-1,CASSLLEGVTGELFF,TGCGCCAGCAGCTTGCTAGAGGGGGTAACCGGGGAGCTGTTTTTT
TRBJ2-3,TRBD2,-,TRBV9,CASSYPPAGATDTQYF,TGTGCCAGCAGTTACCCCCCAGCGGGAGCGACAGATACGCAGTATTTT
TRBJ2-1,-,-,TRBV7-9,CASSLSGSYSDEQFF,TGTGCCAGCAGCTTATCGGGCAGCTATAGCGATGAGCAGTTCTTC
TRBJ2-7,-,-,TRBV21-1,CASSTKLDDRGKRTYEQYF,TGTGCCAGCAGCACGAAATTGGATGACAGGGGGAAAAGGACCTACGAGCAGTACTTC
TRBJ1-6,-,-,TRBV7-6,CASSLEALGYNSPLHF,TGTGCCAGCAGCTTAGAGGCCCTAGGCTATAATTCACCCCTCCACTTT
TRBJ2-3,TRBD2,-,TRBV11-3,CASSSPRGLAGVSDTQYF,TGTGCCAGCAGCTCTCCACGGGGACTAGCGGGAGTGTCAGATACGCAGTATTTT
TRBJ1-2,-,-,TRBV28,CASGPGGTINYGYTF,TGTGCCAGCGGTCCGGGAGGGACGATTAACTATGGCTACACCTTC
TRBJ1-4,-,-,TRBV28,CASSPGGGEKLFF,TGTGCCAGCAGCCCTGGTGGGGGGGAAAAACTGTTTTTT
TRBJ2-1,TRBD2,once,TRBV2,CASSEAASGRSSNEQFF,TGTGCCAGCAGTGAAGCAGCTAGCGGGAGGAGTAGCAATGAGCAGTTCTTC
TRBJ2-5,-,once,TRBV5-4,CASSLVRETQYF,TGTGCCAGCAGCTTGGTGAGAGAGACCCAGTACTTC
TRBJ1-6,-,-,TRBV6-1,CASSEESSFPLHF,TGTGCCAGCAGTGAAGAATCGTCTTTCCCCCTCCACTTT
TRBJ2-1,TRBD2,-,TRBV5-1,CASSFGGGLAGEPEQFF,TGCGCCAGCAGCTTCGGTGGAGGACTAGCGGGAGAGCCTGAGCAGTTCTTC
TRBJ2-3,TRBD1,-,TRBV4-1,CASSQKPGQGTDTQYF,TGCGCCAGCAGCCAAAAACCGGGACAGGGCACAGATACGCAGTATTTT
TRBJ1-6,TRBD1,-,TRBV3-1/TRBV3-2,CASSQDEGTGSCSPLHF,TGTGCCAGCAGCCAAGATGAGGGGACAGGGTCCTGTTCACCCCTCCACTTT
TRBJ2-1,TRBD2,once,TRBV5-1,CASSLGTSVNEQFF,TGCGCCAGCAGCTTGGGGACTAGCGTAAATGAGCAGTTCTTC
TRBJ2-3,TRBD2,-,TRBV4-1,CASSQEELAGVSSTDTQYF,TGCGCCAGCAGCCAAGAGGAGTTAGCGGGGGTATCTAGCACAGATACGCAGTATTTT
TRBJ2-2,-,-,TRBV11-3,CASSLAVNTGELFF,TGTGCCAGCAGCTTAGCAGTGAACACCGGGGAGCTGTTTTTT
TRBJ2-2,-,-,TRBV11-1,CASSSYPAKAGGELFF,TGTGCCAGCAGCTCCTACCCAGCCAAAGCGGGCGGGGAGCTGTTTTTT
TRBJ1-1,-,-,TRBV7-9,CASSLGLGEGTEAFF,TGTGCCAGCAGCTTAGGACTGGGCGAGGGCACTGAAGCTTTCTTT
TRBJ1-1,-,-,TRBV27,CASSVLGVGKEAFF,TGTGCCAGCAGTGTCCTAGGGGTTGGGAAAGAGGCTTTCTTT
TRBJ1-2,TRBD1,-,TRBV19,CASSMTRDRIYGYTF,TGTGCCAGTAGTATGACCCGGGACAGGATCTATGGCTACACCTTC
TRBJ2-7,TRBD2,-,TRBV28,CASSISSPGLAGAPKYEQYF,TGTGCCAGCAGTATTTCATCCCCGGGACTAGCGGGGGCGCCTAAATACGAGCAGTACTTC
TRBJ1-5,-,-,TRBV24-1,CATPAGDPQPQHF,TGTGCCACCCCAGCCGGGGATCCCCAGCCCCAGCATTTT
TRBJ2-3,TRBD2,-,TRBV18,CASSPSSGRVPDTQYF,TGTGCCAGCTCACCCTCTAGCGGGAGGGTTCCAGATACGCAGTATTTT
TRBJ2-1,TRBD1,-,TRBV7-2,CASSLVEGQGPNEQFF,TGTGCCAGCAGCTTAGTGGAGGGACAGGGGCCCAATGAGCAGTTCTTC